This is a list of T cell receptor beta chains from one sample in a study of technical replicates of blood from a handful of donors. Some clones are missing from TCRdb's copy, which holds only in-frame ones; the method was immunoSEQ multiplex PCR. The sample has under 75,000 clones; around 87% are singletons. Sequencing was performed on PBMCs. All receptors derive from a human donor in good health. Some clones in this sample may be carry-over from other donors' samples. The CDR3 runs from the conserved cysteine through the conserved F or W. D genes are given only for firm matches. Not every row has a clone size; where given, it reads once, few, many or a size class.

>.|13|TRBJ1-1|TRBV28|few
TGTGCCAGCAGTCCACCGACGAGGACTGAAGCTTTCTTT
CASSPPTRTEAFF
>.|14|TRBJ1-1|TRBV5-4|.
TGTGCCAGCAGCTCCGGCTCAGGGAACACTGAAGCTTTCTTT
CASSSGSGNTEAFF
>.|21|TRBJ2-3|TRBV18|.
TGTGCCAGCTCACGTTTCCAGAAAAGTCCTCAGGGTATCAAAGGGACAGATACGCAGTATTTT
CASSRFQKSPQGIKGTDTQYF
>TRBD2|12|TRBJ2-7|TRBV6-5|.
TGTGCCAGCACTAGCGGGAGATACGAGCAGTACTTC
CASTSGRYEQYF
>.|16|TRBJ2-6|TRBV2|.
TGTGCCAGCAGTGAACCCCCGTTCTCTGGGGCCAACGTCCTGACTTTC
CASSEPPFSGANVLTF
>TRBD1|14|TRBJ2-3|TRBV2|.
TGTGCCAGCACCAGGGACAGGGGGCCAGATACGCAGTATTTT
CASTRDRGPDTQYF
>.|14|TRBJ1-1|TRBV7-2|.
TGTGCCAGCAGCTTAGACAGGAGAAACACTGAAGCTTTCTTT
CASSLDRRNTEAFF
>.|15|TRBJ2-6|TRBV7-6|.
TGTGCCAGCAGCTTAGCCGGTTCCGGGGCCAACGTCCTGACTTTC
CASSLAGSGANVLTF
>.|13|TRBJ2-7|TRBV29-1|.
TGCAGCGTTCGTCAAGGGGCCACCTACGAGCAGTACTTC
CSVRQGATYEQYF
>.|15|TRBJ2-6|TRBV6-4|.
TGTGCCAGCAGCCAGACAGTCTCTGGGGCCAACGTCCTGACTTTC
CASSQTVSGANVLTF
>TRBD2|17|TRBJ2-7|TRBV13|.
TGTGCCAGCAGCTTGGGCCGACTAGCGGGGGTATCCTACGAGCAGTACTTC
CASSLGRLAGVSYEQYF
>TRBD1|16|TRBJ1-2|TRBV28|.
TGTGCCAGCAGTGTGCCGCCGGGACAGGGGATACTTGGCTACACCTTC
CASSVPPGQGILGYTF
>.|17|TRBJ2-3|TRBV5-1|.
TGCGCCAGCAGCTTTAGCTCTTGGGGCGACAGCACAGATACGCAGTATTTT
CASSFSSWGDSTDTQYF
>TRBD2|15|TRBJ2-1|TRBV11-2|.
TGTGCCAGCAGCCTACTAGCGGGAGGGTGGAATGAGCAGTTCTTC
CASSLLAGGWNEQFF
>TRBD1|13|TRBJ1-1|TRBV7-9|.
TGTGCCAGCAGCTCCATGACAGGGCGTCAAGCTTTCTTT
CASSSMTGRQAFF
>.|14|TRBJ1-6|TRBV19|few
TGTGCCAGTAGTATGACAAACCATAATTCACCCCTCCACTTT
CASSMTNHNSPLHF